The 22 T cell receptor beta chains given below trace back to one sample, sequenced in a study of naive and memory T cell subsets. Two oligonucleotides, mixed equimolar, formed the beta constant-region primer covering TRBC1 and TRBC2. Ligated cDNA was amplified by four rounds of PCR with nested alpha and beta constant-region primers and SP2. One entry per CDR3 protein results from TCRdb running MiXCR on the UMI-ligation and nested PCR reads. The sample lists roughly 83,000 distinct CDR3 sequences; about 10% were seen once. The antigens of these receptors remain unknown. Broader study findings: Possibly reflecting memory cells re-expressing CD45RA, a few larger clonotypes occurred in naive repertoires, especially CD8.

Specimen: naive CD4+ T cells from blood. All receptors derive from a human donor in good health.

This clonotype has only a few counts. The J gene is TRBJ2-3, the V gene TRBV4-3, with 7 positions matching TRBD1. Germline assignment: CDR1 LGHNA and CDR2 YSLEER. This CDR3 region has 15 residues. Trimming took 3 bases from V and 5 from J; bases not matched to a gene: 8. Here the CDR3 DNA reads TGCGCCAGCAGCCAGGGATCGGACAGGATAGATACGCAGTATTTT. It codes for CASSQGSDRIDTQYF.

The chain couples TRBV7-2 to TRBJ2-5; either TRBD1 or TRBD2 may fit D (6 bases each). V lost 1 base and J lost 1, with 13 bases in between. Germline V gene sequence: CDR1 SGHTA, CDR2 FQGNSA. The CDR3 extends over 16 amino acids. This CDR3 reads CASSLGGAQGQETQYF. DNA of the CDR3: TGTGCCAGCAGCTTAGGGGGGGCGCAGGGCCAAGAGACCCAGTACTTC.

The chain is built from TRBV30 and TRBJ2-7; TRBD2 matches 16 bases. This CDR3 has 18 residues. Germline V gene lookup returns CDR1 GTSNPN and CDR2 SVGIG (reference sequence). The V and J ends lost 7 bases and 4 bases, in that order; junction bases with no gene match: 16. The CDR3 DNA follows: TGTGCCTACACCTCCCGCGCGGGACTAGCGGGAGGGCCGTACGAGCAGTACTTC. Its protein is CAYTSRAGLAGGPYEQYF.

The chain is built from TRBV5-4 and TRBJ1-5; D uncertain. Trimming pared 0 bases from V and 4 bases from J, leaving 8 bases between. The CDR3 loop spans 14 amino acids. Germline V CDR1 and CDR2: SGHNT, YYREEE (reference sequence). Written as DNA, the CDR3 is TGTGCCAGCAGCTTGGGGGGTGTAAATCAGCCCCAGCATTTT. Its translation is CASSLGGVNQPQHF.

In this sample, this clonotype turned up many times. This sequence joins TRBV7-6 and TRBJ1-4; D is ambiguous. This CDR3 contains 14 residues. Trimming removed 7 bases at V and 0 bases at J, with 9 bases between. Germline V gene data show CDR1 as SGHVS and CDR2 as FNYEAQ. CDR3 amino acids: CASTSWTTNEKLFF. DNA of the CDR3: TGTGCCAGCACATCGTGGACAACTAATGAAAAACTGTTTTTT.

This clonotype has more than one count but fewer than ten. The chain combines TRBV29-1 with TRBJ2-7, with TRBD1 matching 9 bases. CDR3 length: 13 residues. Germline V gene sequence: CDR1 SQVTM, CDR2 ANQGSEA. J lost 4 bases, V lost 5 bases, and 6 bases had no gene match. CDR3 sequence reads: CSVKTGGDYEQYF. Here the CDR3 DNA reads TGCAGCGTTAAGACAGGGGGGGATTACGAGCAGTACTTC.

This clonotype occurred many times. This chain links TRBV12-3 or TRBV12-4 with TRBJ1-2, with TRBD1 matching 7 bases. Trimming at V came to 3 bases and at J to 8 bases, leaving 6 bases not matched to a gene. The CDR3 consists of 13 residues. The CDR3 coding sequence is TGTGCCAGCAGTTTTAGGGGGCGTAAGGGCTACACCTTC. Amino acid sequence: CASSFRGRKGYTF.

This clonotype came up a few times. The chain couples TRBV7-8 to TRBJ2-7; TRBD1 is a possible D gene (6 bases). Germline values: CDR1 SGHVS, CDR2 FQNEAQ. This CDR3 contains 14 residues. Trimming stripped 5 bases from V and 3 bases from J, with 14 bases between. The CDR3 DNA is TGTGCCAGCAGCCGAGGGGGAGACAGCTACGAGCAGTACTTC. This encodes CASSRGGDSYEQYF.

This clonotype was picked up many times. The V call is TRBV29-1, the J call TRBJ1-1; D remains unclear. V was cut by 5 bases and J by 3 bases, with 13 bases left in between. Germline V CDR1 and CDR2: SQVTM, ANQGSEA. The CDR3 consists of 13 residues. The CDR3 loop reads CSVLELLYTEAFF. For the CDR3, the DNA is TGCAGCGTTTTAGAGCTTTTGTACACTGAAGCTTTCTTT.

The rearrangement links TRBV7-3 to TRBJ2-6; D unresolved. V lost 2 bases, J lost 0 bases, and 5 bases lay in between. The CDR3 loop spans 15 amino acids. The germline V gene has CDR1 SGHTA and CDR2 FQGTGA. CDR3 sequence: CASSLGRSGANVLTF. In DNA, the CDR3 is TGTGCCAGCAGCTTAGGTCGCTCTGGGGCCAACGTCCTGACTTTC.

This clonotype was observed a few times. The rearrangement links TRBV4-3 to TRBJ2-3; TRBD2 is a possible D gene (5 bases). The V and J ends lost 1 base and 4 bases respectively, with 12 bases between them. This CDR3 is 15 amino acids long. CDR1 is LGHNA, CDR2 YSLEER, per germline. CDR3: CASSQATPRADTQYF. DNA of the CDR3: TGCGCCAGCAGCCAAGCAACGCCGAGGGCAGATACGCAGTATTTT.

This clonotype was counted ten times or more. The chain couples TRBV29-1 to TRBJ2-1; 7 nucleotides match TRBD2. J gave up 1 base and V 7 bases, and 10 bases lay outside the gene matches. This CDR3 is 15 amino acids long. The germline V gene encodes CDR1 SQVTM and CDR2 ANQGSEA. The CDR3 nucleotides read TGCAGCGGGTGGCGGGGAGGGTCGTCCTACAATGAGCAGTTCTTC. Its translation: CSGWRGGSSYNEQFF.

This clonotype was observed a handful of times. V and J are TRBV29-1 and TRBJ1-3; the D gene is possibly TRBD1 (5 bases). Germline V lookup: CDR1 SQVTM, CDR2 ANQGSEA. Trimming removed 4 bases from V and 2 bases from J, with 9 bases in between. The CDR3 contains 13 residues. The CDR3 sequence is CSVGDFAGNTIYF. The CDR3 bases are TGCAGCGTTGGGGACTTCGCTGGAAACACCATATATTTT.

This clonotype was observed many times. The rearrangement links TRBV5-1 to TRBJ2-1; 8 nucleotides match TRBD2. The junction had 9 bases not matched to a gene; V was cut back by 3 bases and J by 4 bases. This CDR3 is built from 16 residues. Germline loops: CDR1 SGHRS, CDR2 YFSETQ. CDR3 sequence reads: CASSWVSGDPYNEQFF. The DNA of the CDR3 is TGCGCCAGCAGCTGGGTTAGCGGGGACCCTTACAATGAGCAGTTCTTC.

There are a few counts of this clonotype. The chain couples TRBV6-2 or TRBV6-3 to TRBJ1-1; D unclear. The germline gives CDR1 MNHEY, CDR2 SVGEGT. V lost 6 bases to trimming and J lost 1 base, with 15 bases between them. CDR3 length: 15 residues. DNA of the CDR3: TGTGCCAGCAGCTCCTTCACAGCCAAGAACACTGAAGCTTTCTTT. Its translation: CASSSFTAKNTEAFF.

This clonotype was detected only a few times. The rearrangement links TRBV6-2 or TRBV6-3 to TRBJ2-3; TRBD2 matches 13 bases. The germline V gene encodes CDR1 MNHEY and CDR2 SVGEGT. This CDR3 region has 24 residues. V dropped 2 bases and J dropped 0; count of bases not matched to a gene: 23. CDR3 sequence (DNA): TGTGCCAGCAGTTACGTCCGACTAGCGGGGGGCGCTGAAAGACCACTGACTAGCACAGATACGCAGTATTTT. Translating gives CASSYVRLAGGAERPLTSTDTQYF.

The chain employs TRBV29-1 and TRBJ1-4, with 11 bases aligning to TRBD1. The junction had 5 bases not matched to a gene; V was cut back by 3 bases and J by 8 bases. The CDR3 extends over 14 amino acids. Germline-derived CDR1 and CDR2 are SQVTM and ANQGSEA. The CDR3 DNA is TGCAGCGTTGATGGACAGGGGGCGGGAGAAAAACTGTTTTTT. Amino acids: CSVDGQGAGEKLFF. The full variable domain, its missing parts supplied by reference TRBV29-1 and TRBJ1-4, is SAVISQKPSRDICQRGTSLTIQCQVDSQVTMMFWYRQQPGQSLTLIATANQGSEATYESGFVIDKFPISRPNLTFSTLTVSNMSPEDSSIYLCSVDGQGAGEKLFFGSGTQLSVL.

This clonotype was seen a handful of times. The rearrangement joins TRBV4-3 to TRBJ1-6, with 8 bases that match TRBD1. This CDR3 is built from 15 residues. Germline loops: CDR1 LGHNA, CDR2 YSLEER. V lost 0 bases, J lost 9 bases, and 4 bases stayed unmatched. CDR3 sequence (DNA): TGCGCCAGCAGCCAAGATCCCCAGGGGGCTTCACCCCTCCACTTT. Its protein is CASSQDPQGASPLHF.

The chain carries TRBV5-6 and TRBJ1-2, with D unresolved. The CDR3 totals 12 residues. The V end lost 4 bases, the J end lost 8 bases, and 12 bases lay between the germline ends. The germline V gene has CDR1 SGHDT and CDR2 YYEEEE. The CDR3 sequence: CASSQPRRGYTF. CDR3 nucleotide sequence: TGTGCCAGCAGCCAACCGAGGCGGGGCTACACCTTC.

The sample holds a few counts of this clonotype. CDR3: CASRSGKTGLNTEAFF. The CDR3 DNA reads as TGCGCCAGCAGGTCGGGGAAGACAGGGTTGAACACTGAAGCTTTCTTT. The chain combines TRBV5-1 with TRBJ1-1; 7 bases line up with TRBD1. Germline V gene sequence: CDR1 SGHRS, CDR2 YFSETQ. CDR3 size: 16 residues. V was pared by 5 bases and J by 0 bases, with 10 bases of the junction left unmatched.

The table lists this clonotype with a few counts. The CDR3 sequence is CASSLGSSDTQYF. In DNA form, the CDR3 reads TGTGCCAGCAGTTTAGGAAGCTCAGATACGCAGTATTTT. This rearrangement joins TRBV12-3 or TRBV12-4 to TRBJ2-3; D gene ambiguous. Trimming took 1 base from V and 4 from J, leaving 6 bases between them. This CDR3 is built from 13 residues.

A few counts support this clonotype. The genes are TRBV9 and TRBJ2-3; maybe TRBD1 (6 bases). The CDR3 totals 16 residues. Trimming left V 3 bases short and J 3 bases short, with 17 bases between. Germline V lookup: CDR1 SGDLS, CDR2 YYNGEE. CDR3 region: CASSAQGRGATDTQYF. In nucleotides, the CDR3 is TGTGCCAGCAGCGCACAGGGTAGAGGGGCTACAGATACGCAGTATTTT.